These 10 T cell receptor beta chains share one sample of origin, sequenced in a study of cytomegalovirus exposure and HLA in healthy donors. The PCR contained 60 Vbeta and 13 Jbeta primers. Profiling relied on immunoSEQ multiplex PCR, and the TCRdb table lists in-frame clones only, not all of them. The table includes over 85,000 clones, under 85% detected once. Sequenced sample: PBMCs. The receptors were sampled from a man in his forties in good health and CMV-seronegative.

CDR3 sequence (DNA): TGTGCCAGTAGTATAGGTTTTCGGGCAGGGGGCGTCTACGAGCAGTACTTC. Its protein is CASSIGFRAGGVYEQYF. The chain links TRBV19 to TRBJ2-7, with 8 bases matching TRBD1. Germline loops: CDR1 LNHDA, CDR2 SQIVND (reference sequence). This CDR3 region has 17 residues. V dropped 1 base and J dropped 3; count of bases not matched to a gene: 11.

The chain combines TRBV28 with TRBJ1-2; D is possibly TRBD1 (5 bases). The CDR3 is made up of 14 amino acids. With 7 bases removed from V and 7 bases from J, the gap between germline ends came to 19 bases. Germline V lookup: CDR1 MDHEN, CDR2 SYDVKM. In DNA, the CDR3 is TGTGCCAGCAACCCGGGGGGAGCTACGCGTGGCTACACCTTC. Its translation is CASNPGGATRGYTF.

This clone was found once. V gene TRBV5-6 combines with J gene TRBJ2-1; D not certain. Trimming pared 4 bases from V and 2 bases from J, leaving 10 bases between. The V gene's germline CDR1 is SGHDT and CDR2 YYEEEE. The CDR3 spans 14 residues. The DNA for the CDR3 is TGTGCCAGCAGCAGTGACATGACCTACAATGAGCAGTTCTTC. As protein: CASSSDMTYNEQFF.

The chain recombines TRBV7-9 with TRBJ2-7; 9 bases align to TRBD2. The ends lost 6 bases at V and 3 bases at J; junction bases unmatched: 12. This CDR3 spans 16 amino acids. Germline assignment: CDR1 SEHNR and CDR2 FQNEAQ (reference sequence). This CDR3 reads CASSIEGRGGLYEQYF. For the CDR3, the DNA is TGTGCCAGCAGTATTGAGGGGCGGGGGGGCCTCTACGAGCAGTACTTC.

This clone occurred once. The CDR3 sequence is CASSVRGEQYF. The CDR3 DNA follows: TGTGCCAGCAGTGTAAGGGGCGAGCAGTACTTC. The chain combines TRBV7-8 with TRBJ2-7, with D possibly being TRBD1 (5 bases). V lost 6 bases and J lost 6, with 9 bases in between. Germline V gene sequence: CDR1 SGHVS, CDR2 FQNEAQ. There are 11 residues in the CDR3. The variable domain in full, with the rest retrieved from reference TRBV7-8 and TRBJ2-7, is GAGVSQSPRYKVAKRGQDVALRCDPISGHVSLFWYQQALGQGPEFLTYFQNEAQLDKSGLPSDRFFAERPEGSVSTLKIQRTQQEDSAVYLCASSVRGEQYFGPGTRLTVT.

V is TRBV7-2 and J is TRBJ2-7; TRBD1 might be the D (6 bases). This CDR3 spans 13 amino acids. Germline V gives CDR1 SGHTA, CDR2 FQGNSA. V was cut by 4 bases and J by 4 bases, with 11 bases left in between. This CDR3 reads CASSWEQGYEQYF. CDR3 sequence (DNA): TGTGCCAGCAGCTGGGAACAGGGTTACGAGCAGTACTTC.

The chain combines TRBV2 with TRBJ1-5; D gene uncertain. The germline V and J ends were trimmed by 0 bases and 7 bases, with 16 bases remaining between them. The CDR3 covers 16 residues. The germline gives CDR1 SNHLY, CDR2 FYNNEI. CDR3 in amino acids: CASSEALPQVQQPQHF. In DNA form, the CDR3 reads TGTGCCAGCAGTGAAGCGCTTCCCCAGGTCCAACAGCCCCAGCATTTT.

In nucleotides, the CDR3 is TGCGCCAGCAGCAACTCCGGCTCTGGAAACACCATATATTTT. Translated, it gives CASSNSGSGNTIYF. V and J are TRBV5-1 and TRBJ1-3; D is uncertain. In germline, CDR1 is SGHRS, CDR2 YFSETQ. The CDR3 loop spans 14 amino acids. Between the trimmed V and J ends, which lost 4 bases and 0 bases, there was a span of 8 bases.

The V gene is TRBV6-5, the J gene TRBJ1-2, with D unclear. This CDR3 comprises 12 residues. Trimming shortened V by 5 bases and J by 5 bases, and 9 bases separated the two germline ends. Germline V gives CDR1 MNHEY, CDR2 SVGAGI. As DNA, the CDR3 is TGTGCCAGCAGTCCGAGCCTTTATGGCTACACCTTC. This sequence encodes CASSPSLYGYTF.

The chain recombines TRBV4-3 with TRBJ2-3; D may be TRBD2 (6 bases). The CDR3 is made up of 13 amino acids. V was trimmed by 4 bases and J by 1 base, leaving 6 bases between them. Germline V gene lookup returns CDR1 LGHNA and CDR2 YSLEER. The CDR3 DNA reads TGCGCCAGCAGCCCTAGCGGCACAGATACGCAGTATTTT. Protein sequence: CASSPSGTDTQYF.